One and the same sample provided the 15 T cell receptor beta chains below, sequenced in a study of blood T cell repertoires in COVID-19. Data came from immunoSEQ multiplex PCR; TCRdb stores just in-frame clones and leaves some out. The sample lists 200,000 to 300,000 clones; 80% to 90% were seen once. The source material was peripheral blood. These receptors originate from a man in his forties or fifties with acute or convalescent COVID-19.

The V and J genes are TRBV30 and TRBJ1-3; D unclear. Trimming removed 5 bases from V and 1 base from J, with 12 bases in between. CDR1 and CDR2 (germline): GTSNPN, SVGIG (reference sequence). This CDR3 spans 14 amino acids. CDR3 in DNA: TGTGCCTGGGCCCTCCTAACTTCTGGAAACACCATATATTTT. The encoded protein is CAWALLTSGNTIYF.

The rearrangement joins TRBV7-8 to TRBJ2-1; the match to TRBD2 covers 7 bases. CDR1 is SGHVS, CDR2 FQNEAQ, per germline. Unmatched junction bases numbered 7, after V lost 1 base and J lost 4 bases. The CDR3 covers 16 residues. The CDR3 DNA reads as TGTGCCAGCAGCTTAGTTGGCGGGAGAGTATACAATGAGCAGTTCTTC. Translated: CASSLVGGRVYNEQFF.

Only a few counts were recorded for this clone. This sample includes further DNA sequences coding for the same CDR3. The V call is TRBV5-1, the J call TRBJ2-7, with D possibly being TRBD1 (5 bases). Trimming pared 0 bases from V and 0 bases from J, leaving 7 bases between. Germline V gene data show CDR1 as SGHRS and CDR2 as YFSETQ. This CDR3 spans 14 amino acids. CDR3 DNA sequence: TGCGCCAGCAGCTTGGGGGGCAACTCCTACGAGCAGTACTTC. Its translation is CASSLGGNSYEQYF.

This clone showed up just once. The V and J genes are TRBV6-5 and TRBJ1-5; TRBD1 matches 12 bases. V gave up 6 bases and J gave up 4 bases; unmatched junction bases: 4. CDR3 length: 15 amino acids. CDR1 is MNHEY and CDR2 is SVGAGI in the germline V gene. CDR3 bases: TGTGCCAGCAGGATGGGACAGGGGGCGAATCAGCCCCAGCATTTT. It is translated as CASRMGQGANQPQHF.

This clone was detected once. The chain has TRBV9 and TRBJ2-2; 10 positions agree with TRBD1. V lost 3 bases and J lost 7; bases outside the gene matches: 6. The CDR3 is 15 residues long. CDR1 SGDLS and CDR2 YYNGEE come from the germline V gene. The CDR3 DNA reads as TGTGCCAGCAGCGCGGGGACAGGGGAAAGCGGGGAGCTGTTTTTT. Its protein product is CASSAGTGESGELFF.

The chain links TRBV27 to TRBJ1-4, with TRBD1 matching 8 bases. Per the germline V gene, CDR1 is MNHEY and CDR2 is SMNVEV (reference sequence). J lost 8 bases, V lost 1 base, and 3 bases had no gene match. The CDR3 spans 14 residues. This CDR3 is CASSLFGQGEKLFF. CDR3 sequence (DNA): TGTGCCAGCAGTTTATTTGGACAGGGAGAAAAACTGTTTTTT.

This clone occurred once. The chain combines TRBV27 with TRBJ2-7, with 7 nucleotides matching TRBD1. The CDR3 spans 15 residues. CDR1 is MNHEY and CDR2 is SMNVEV in the germline V gene (reference sequence). The junction had 10 bases not matched to a gene; V was cut back by 6 bases and J by 2 bases. Here the CDR3 reads CASSRDRVGAYEQYF. CDR3 in DNA: TGTGCCAGCAGCAGAGACAGGGTAGGGGCCTACGAGCAGTACTTC.

The gene calls are TRBV18 and TRBJ2-7; D is possibly TRBD1 (5 bases). Germline CDR1 is KGHSH and CDR2 is LQKENI. The CDR3 spans 15 residues. V dropped 3 bases and J dropped 1 base, with 13 bases sitting between them. The CDR3 spells CASSPSRAGSYEQYF. For the CDR3, the DNA is TGTGCCAGCTCACCTTCCCGGGCAGGGTCCTACGAGCAGTACTTC.

The CDR3 DNA follows: TGTGCCAGCAGCGCTAGACAGGGTATGTCCACTGAAGCTTTCTTT. Amino acid sequence: CASSARQGMSTEAFF. The chain uses TRBV9 and TRBJ1-1, with 7 bases identical to TRBD1. The germline gives CDR1 SGDLS, CDR2 YYNGEE. With V trimmed by 3 bases and J by 4 bases, 9 bases remained unmatched. CDR3 length equals 15 residues.

The V and J genes are TRBV6-5 and TRBJ1-6; TRBD1 matches at 11 bases. The CDR3 is 15 residues long. Germline V lookup: CDR1 MNHEY, CDR2 SVGAGI. The V and J ends lost 6 bases and 9 bases, in that order; junction bases with no gene match: 7. CDR3 bases: TGTGCCAGCAGCCCACCGGGACAGGGGGGTTCACCCCTCCACTTT. As protein: CASSPPGQGGSPLHF.

The chain is built from TRBV18 and TRBJ1-4; possible D gene TRBD1, 6 bases. Looked up from germline, CDR1 is KGHSH and CDR2 is LQKENI. V lost 6 bases, J lost 2 bases, and 7 bases lay in between. The CDR3 consists of 13 residues. CDR3 in DNA: TGTGCCAGCTCTGGACAGACTAATGAAAAACTGTTTTTT. Amino acid sequence: CASSGQTNEKLFF.

This clone was detected only a few times. The chain carries TRBV2 and TRBJ1-6, with D tentatively TRBD1 (5 bases). V was shortened by 6 bases and J by 8 bases, with 17 bases between the two germline ends. The CDR3 runs 15 residues. Germline CDR1 reads SNHLY; CDR2 reads FYNNEI. The CDR3 region is CASRPSQGRHSPLHF. CDR3 sequence (DNA): TGTGCCAGCAGGCCGAGTCAGGGTCGACATTCACCCCTCCACTTT.

The V gene is TRBV30, the J gene TRBJ1-6; unclear D gene. Germline values: CDR1 GTSNPN, CDR2 SVGIG (reference sequence). Trimming removed 0 bases at V and 2 bases at J, with 14 bases between. CDR3 size: 17 residues. The CDR3 region is CAWSVPSPTPYNSPLHF. Here the CDR3 DNA reads TGTGCCTGGAGTGTACCCTCGCCCACACCCTATAATTCACCCCTCCACTTT.

In nucleotides, the CDR3 is TGTGCCAGCATCAAATTAGGGGAGCGGGGGTACAATGAGCAGTTCTTC. This gives the protein CASIKLGERGYNEQFF. The rearrangement links TRBV11-2 to TRBJ2-1, with TRBD2 identical over 8 bases. Trimming at V came to 7 bases and at J to 4 bases, leaving 12 bases not matched to a gene. Germline values: CDR1 SGHAT, CDR2 FQNNGV. This CDR3 contains 16 residues.

This clone has only a few counts. The V gene is TRBV13, the J gene TRBJ2-3, with D possibly matching TRBD1 (5 bases). Germline CDR1 is PRHDT and CDR2 is FYEKMQ (reference sequence). Deletions cut 4 bases from V and 0 bases from J, with 8 bases between. The CDR3 runs 14 residues. In nucleotides, the CDR3 is TGTGCCAGCAGCTCCAGACAGAGCACAGATACGCAGTATTTT. Translation: CASSSRQSTDTQYF.